This T cell receptor (delta chain) comes out of a study of gamma delta lymphoproliferative disorders and STAT genes. PBMCs from patients and controls supplied the genomic DNA for sequencing. TCRdb re-called the multiplex PCR reads with CATT. The repertoire holds several thousand delta-chain clones, with 0.95% to 1.1% as singletons. Germline V gives CDR1 TSWWSYY, CDR2 QGS. The germline V and J ends were trimmed by 5 bases and 3 bases, with 16 bases remaining between them. The CDR3 totals 15 residues. This clone was observed a few times. This DNA's translation and the protein TCRdb lists, from a much larger clone, do not match at residue 10, likely due to a read error; the protein shown is translated from the DNA.

The specimen sequenced was blood. The TCR comes from a human donor in good health. The chain has TRDV1 and TRDJ1; D is undetermined. This CDR3 is CALGSPRGLADKLIF. Here the CDR3 DNA reads TGTGCTCTTGGGAGTCCGAGAGGGTTGGCCGATAAACTCATCTTT.